Listed below are T cell receptor beta chains from one sample, sequenced in a study of OX40 agonist ivuxolimab in advanced cancers. Here immunoSEQ multiplex PCR was the method, and the copy in TCRdb shows in-frame clones only, minus some. The sample includes roughly 62,000 clones, 80% to 95% of them seen just once. The sample consisted of CD4+ or CD8+ T cells sorted from blood, taken in a trial of the OX40 agonist ivuxolimab. These receptors all come from an adult with an advanced solid tumor such as melanoma, head and neck, liver or kidney cancer. Both conserved end residues are part of each CDR3. The D gene is left open where the match is weak. Not every row has a clone size; where given, it reads once, few, many or a size class.

TRBJ1-2 | once | TRBV2 | TRBD1 | TGTGCCAGCAGTGAAAGACAGGGATATGGCTACACCTTC | CASSERQGYGYTF
TRBJ2-3 | - | TRBV6-5 | - | TGTGCCAGCAGTGACACTGGTGGCCACGAAGTGCAGTATTTT | CASSDTGGHEVQYF
TRBJ2-1 | - | TRBV11-2 | - | TGTGCCAGCAGTCCCCAGGGGCCGAGTAATGAGCAGTTCTTC | CASSPQGPSNEQFF
TRBJ2-1 | - | TRBV11-2 | TRBD2 | TGTGCCAGCAGGAACCCGTGGGAGGGCGGCTCCTACAATGAGCAGTTCTTC | CASRNPWEGGSYNEQFF
TRBJ2-4 | - | TRBV6-1 | TRBD1 | TGTGCCAGCAGCCGGGACAGGGGGCGGAACATTCAGTACTTC | CASSRDRGRNIQYF
TRBJ2-1 | few | TRBV10-2 | TRBD2 | TGCGCCAGCACCGGGACTAGACCCAATGAGCAGTTCTTC | CASTGTRPNEQFF
TRBJ2-7 | - | TRBV10-2 | - | TGCGCCAGCAGTGAGCAGGGGCAGGTTCTATCCTACGAGCAGTACTTC | CASSEQGQVLSYEQYF
TRBJ2-7 | - | TRBV9 | - | TGTGCCAGCAGCGTGGAGTACAGGGGAGGTGGGCAGTACTTC | CASSVEYRGGGQYF
TRBJ1-1 | - | TRBV6-5 | - | TGTGCCAGCAGTCCCATCCCCGGGGAAGCTTTCTTT | CASSPIPGEAFF
TRBJ2-5 | - | TRBV7-3 | TRBD1 | TGTGCCAGCGCCTTGGGGGGACAGGGTCCCGGGGAGACCCAGTACTTC | CASALGGQGPGETQYF
TRBJ1-3 | once | TRBV11-3 | - | TGTGCCAGCAGCTTGTTTCCTGGAAACACCATATATTTT | CASSLFPGNTIYF
TRBJ2-1 | - | TRBV7-2 | TRBD2 | TGTGCCAGCAGCTTAGCGCGGGGGGCCCCCTACAATGAGCAGTTCTTC | CASSLARGAPYNEQFF
TRBJ2-1 | - | TRBV7-3 | - | TGTGCCAGCAGCTTGCGGGAAGGCCGTCTAGGGAACAATGAGCAGTTCTTC | CASSLREGRLGNNEQFF
TRBJ2-5 | - | TRBV5-1 | - | TGCGCCAGCAGCTTGGTGGGGGGCGGTCGGCAAGAGACCCAGTACTTC | CASSLVGGGRQETQYF
TRBJ1-5 | - | TRBV7-2 | - | TGTGCCAGCAGCTTAGATCAAGGATGGCAGCCCCAGCATTTT | CASSLDQGWQPQHF
TRBJ2-1 | - | TRBV5-1 | TRBD2 | TGCGCCAGCAGCTTGGACGGGAGGGCCGCCTACAATGAGCAGTTCTTC | CASSLDGRAAYNEQFF
TRBJ1-4 | - | TRBV15 | TRBD1 | TGTGCCACCAGCAAGGGACAGCGTTATGAAAAACTGTTTTTT | CATSKGQRYEKLFF